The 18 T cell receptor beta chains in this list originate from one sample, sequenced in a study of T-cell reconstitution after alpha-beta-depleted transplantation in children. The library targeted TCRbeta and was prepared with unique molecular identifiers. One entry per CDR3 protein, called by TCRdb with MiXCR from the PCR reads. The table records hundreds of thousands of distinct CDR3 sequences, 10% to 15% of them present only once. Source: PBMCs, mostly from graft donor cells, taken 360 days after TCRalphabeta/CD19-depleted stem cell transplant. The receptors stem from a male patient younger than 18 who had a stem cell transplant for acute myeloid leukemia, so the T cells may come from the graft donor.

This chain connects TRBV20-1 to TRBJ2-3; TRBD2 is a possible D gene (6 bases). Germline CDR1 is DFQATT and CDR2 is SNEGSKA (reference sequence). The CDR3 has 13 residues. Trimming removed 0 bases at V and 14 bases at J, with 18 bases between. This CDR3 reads CSARDGRGALWYF. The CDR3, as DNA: TGCAGTGCTAGAGATGGGCGCGGGGCCCTGTGGTATTTT.

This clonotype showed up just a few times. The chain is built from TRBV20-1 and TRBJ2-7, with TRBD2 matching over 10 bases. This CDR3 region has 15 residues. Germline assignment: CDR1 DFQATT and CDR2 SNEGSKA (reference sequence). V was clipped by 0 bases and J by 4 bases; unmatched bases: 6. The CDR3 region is CSARDPLAGEYEQYF. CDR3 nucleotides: TGCAGTGCTAGAGATCCCCTAGCGGGAGAATACGAGCAGTACTTC.

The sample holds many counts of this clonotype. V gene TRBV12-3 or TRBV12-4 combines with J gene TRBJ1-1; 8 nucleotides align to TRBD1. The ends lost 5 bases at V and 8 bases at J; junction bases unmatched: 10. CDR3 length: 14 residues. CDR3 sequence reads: CASSPQPTGVEAFF. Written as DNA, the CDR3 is TGTGCCAGCAGTCCCCAACCGACAGGGGTGGAAGCTTTCTTT.

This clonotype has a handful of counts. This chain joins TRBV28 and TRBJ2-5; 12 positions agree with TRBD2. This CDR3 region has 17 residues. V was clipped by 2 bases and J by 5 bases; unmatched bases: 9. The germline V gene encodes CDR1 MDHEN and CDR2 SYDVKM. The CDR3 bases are TGTGCCAGCAGTTTAAATGGACTAGCGGGAAGTAGCGAGACCCAGTACTTC. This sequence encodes CASSLNGLAGSSETQYF. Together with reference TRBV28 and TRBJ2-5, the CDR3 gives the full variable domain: DVKVTQSSRYLVKRTGEKVFLECVQDMDHENMFWYRQDPGLGLRLIYFSYDVKMKEKGDIPEGYSVSREKKERFSLILESASTNQTSMYLCASSLNGLAGSSETQYFGPGTRLLVL.

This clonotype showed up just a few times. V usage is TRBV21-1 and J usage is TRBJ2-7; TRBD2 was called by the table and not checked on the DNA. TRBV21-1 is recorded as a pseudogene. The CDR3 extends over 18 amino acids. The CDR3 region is CASSKESSGYLSSYEQYF. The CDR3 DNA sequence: TGTGCCAGCAGCAAAGAGAGTAGCGGGTACCTCAGCTCCTACGAGCAGTACTTC.

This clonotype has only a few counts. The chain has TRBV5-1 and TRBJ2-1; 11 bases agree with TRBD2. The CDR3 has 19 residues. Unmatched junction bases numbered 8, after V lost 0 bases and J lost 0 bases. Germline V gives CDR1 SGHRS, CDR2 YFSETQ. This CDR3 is CASSLAAGLAGLSYNEQFF. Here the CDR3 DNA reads TGCGCCAGCAGCTTGGCCGCAGGACTAGCGGGCCTCTCCTACAATGAGCAGTTCTTC.

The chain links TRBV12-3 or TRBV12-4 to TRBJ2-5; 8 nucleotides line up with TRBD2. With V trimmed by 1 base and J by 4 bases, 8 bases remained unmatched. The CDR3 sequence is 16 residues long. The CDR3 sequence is CASSLEALAGVETQYF. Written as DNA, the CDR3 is TGTGCCAGCAGTTTAGAGGCGCTAGCGGGCGTAGAGACCCAGTACTTC.

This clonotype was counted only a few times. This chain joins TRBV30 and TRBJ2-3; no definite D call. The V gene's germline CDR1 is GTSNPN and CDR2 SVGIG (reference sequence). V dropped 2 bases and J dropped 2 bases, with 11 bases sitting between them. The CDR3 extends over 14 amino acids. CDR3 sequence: CAWSYLQSTDTQYF. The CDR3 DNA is TGTGCCTGGAGTTATTTACAGTCCACAGATACGCAGTATTTT. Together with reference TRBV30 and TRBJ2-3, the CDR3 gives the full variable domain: SQTIHQWPATLVQPVGSPLSLECTVEGTSNPNLYWYRQAAGRGLQLLFYSVGIGQISSEVPQNLSASRPQDRQFILSSKKLLLSDSGFYLCAWSYLQSTDTQYFGPGTRLTVL.

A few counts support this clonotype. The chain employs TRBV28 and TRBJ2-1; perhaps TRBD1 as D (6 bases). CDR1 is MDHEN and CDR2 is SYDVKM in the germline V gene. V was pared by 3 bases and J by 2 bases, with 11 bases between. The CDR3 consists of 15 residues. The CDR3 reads CASSFLRGTYNEQFF. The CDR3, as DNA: TGTGCCAGCAGTTTCCTTAGGGGGACCTACAATGAGCAGTTCTTC. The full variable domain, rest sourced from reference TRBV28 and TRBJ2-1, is DVKVTQSSRYLVKRTGEKVFLECVQDMDHENMFWYRQDPGLGLRLIYFSYDVKMKEKGDIPEGYSVSREKKERFSLILESASTNQTSMYLCASSFLRGTYNEQFFGPGTRLTVL.

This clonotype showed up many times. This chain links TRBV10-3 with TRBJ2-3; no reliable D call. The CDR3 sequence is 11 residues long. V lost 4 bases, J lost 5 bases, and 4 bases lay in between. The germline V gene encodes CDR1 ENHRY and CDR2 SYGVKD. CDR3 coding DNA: TGTGCCATCAGTGGTGGAGATACGCAGTATTTT. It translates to CAISGGDTQYF.

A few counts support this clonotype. The DNA for the CDR3 is TGTGCCAGCAGCTTTAGGTTCGGACTGGAAGAGCTGTTTTTT. It codes for CASSFRFGLEELFF. V gene TRBV7-3 combines with J gene TRBJ2-2, with D perhaps TRBD2 (5 bases). CDR1 SGHTA and CDR2 FQGTGA come from the germline V gene. CDR3 length: 14 residues. The V end was cut by 3 bases, the J end by 11 bases, with 16 bases between.

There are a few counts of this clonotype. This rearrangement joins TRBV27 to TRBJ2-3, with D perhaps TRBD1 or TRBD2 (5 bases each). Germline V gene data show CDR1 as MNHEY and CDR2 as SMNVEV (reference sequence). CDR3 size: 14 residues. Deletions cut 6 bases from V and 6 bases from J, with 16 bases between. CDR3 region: CASSPGTLGDTQYF. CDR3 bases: TGTGCCAGCAGCCCAGGGACCCTGGGGGATACGCAGTATTTT.

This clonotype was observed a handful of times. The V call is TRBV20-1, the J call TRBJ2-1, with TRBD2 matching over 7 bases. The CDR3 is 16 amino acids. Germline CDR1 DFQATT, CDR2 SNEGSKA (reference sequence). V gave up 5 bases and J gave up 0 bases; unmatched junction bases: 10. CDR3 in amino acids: CSAATLLAPSYNEQFF. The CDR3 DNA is TGCAGTGCTGCGACCCTACTAGCGCCCTCCTACAATGAGCAGTTCTTC.

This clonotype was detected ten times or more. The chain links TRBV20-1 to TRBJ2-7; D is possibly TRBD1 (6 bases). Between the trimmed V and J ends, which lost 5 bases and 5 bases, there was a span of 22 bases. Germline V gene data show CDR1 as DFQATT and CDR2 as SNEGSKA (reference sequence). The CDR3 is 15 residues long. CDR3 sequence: CSAYWSVQGLDEQYF. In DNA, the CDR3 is TGCAGTGCTTATTGGTCCGTACAGGGTCTGGACGAGCAGTACTTC.

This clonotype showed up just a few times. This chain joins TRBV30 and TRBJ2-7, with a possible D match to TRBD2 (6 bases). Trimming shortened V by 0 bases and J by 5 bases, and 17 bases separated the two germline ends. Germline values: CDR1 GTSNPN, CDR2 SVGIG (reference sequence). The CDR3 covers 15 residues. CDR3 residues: CAWSVRLRLDNEQYF. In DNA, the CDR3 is TGTGCCTGGAGTGTACGTCTAAGACTAGATAACGAGCAGTACTTC.

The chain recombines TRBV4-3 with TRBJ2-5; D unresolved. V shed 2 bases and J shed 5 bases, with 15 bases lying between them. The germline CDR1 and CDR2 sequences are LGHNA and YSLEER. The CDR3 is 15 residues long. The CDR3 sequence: CASSQRPVAWETQYF. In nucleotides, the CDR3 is TGCGCCAGCAGCCAAAGGCCAGTTGCCTGGGAGACCCAGTACTTC.

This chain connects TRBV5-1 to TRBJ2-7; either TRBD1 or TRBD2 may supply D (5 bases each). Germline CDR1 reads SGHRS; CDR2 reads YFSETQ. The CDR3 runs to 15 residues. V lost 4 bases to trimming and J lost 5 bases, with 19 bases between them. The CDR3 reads CASSLLRRLGDEQYF. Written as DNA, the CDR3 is TGCGCCAGCAGCCTTCTGAGAAGGTTGGGGGACGAGCAGTACTTC.

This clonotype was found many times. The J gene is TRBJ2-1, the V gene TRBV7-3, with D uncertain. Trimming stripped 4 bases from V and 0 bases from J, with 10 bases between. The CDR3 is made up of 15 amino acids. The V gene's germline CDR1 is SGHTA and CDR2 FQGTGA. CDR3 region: CASSSLPTSYNEQFF. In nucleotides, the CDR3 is TGTGCCAGCAGCTCCCTCCCTACCTCCTACAATGAGCAGTTCTTC.